One and the same sample provided the 5 T cell receptor beta chains below, sequenced in a study of a mutant IDH1 vaccine in newly diagnosed glioma. The antigens for these receptors are not known. Profiling relied on immunoSEQ multiplex PCR, and the TCRdb table lists in-frame clones only, not all of them. The data contain under 150,000 clones, about 90% of them seen just once; the ten biggest clones take up 0.55% to 0.7%. Time point described: week 11, during vaccination. A 20-mer mutant IDH1 peptide at 300 ug was injected subcutaneously with topical imiquimod. The starting material was PBMCs, obtained from a glioma patient whose treatment included an IDH1 peptide vaccine. Every receptor here comes from a woman aged 45-65 years with glioma.

The rearrangement uses TRBV30 and TRBJ2-3, with D unclear. This CDR3 is built from 12 residues. V lost 2 bases, J lost 5 bases, and 8 bases lay in between. The germline CDR1 and CDR2 sequences are GTSNPN and SVGIG (reference sequence). CDR3 residues: CAWSTGLDTQYF. CDR3 bases: TGTGCCTGGAGTACCGGTTTAGATACGCAGTATTTT. The full variable domain, in which reference TRBV30 and TRBJ2-3 provide the parts outside the CDR3, is SQTIHQWPATLVQPVGSPLSLECTVEGTSNPNLYWYRQAAGRGLQLLFYSVGIGQISSEVPQNLSASRPQDRQFILSSKKLLLSDSGFYLCAWSTGLDTQYFGPGTRLTVL.

This chain connects TRBV7-9 to TRBJ2-4, with TRBD1 as a possible D gene (5 bases). Looked up from germline, CDR1 is SEHNR and CDR2 is FQNEAQ (reference sequence). The ends were cut back, 1 base at V and 6 bases at J, with 10 bases in the middle. This CDR3 spans 14 amino acids. CDR3 DNA sequence: TGTGCCAGCAGCTTAGAGGGGATCGGAAACATTCAGTACTTC. Its translation is CASSLEGIGNIQYF.

The rearrangement joins TRBV30 to TRBJ2-3; 9 bases are shared with TRBD2. Per the germline V gene, CDR1 is GTSNPN and CDR2 is SVGIG (reference sequence). V trimming: 4 bases; J trimming: 5 bases; junction bases outside the gene matches: 4. The CDR3 runs to 13 residues. CDR3 coding DNA: TGTGCCTGGACTAGCGGGATAGGAGATACGCAGTATTTT. Translation gives CAWTSGIGDTQYF. Supplemented by reference TRBV30 and TRBJ2-3, the full variable domain reads SQTIHQWPATLVQPVGSPLSLECTVEGTSNPNLYWYRQAAGRGLQLLFYSVGIGQISSEVPQNLSASRPQDRQFILSSKKLLLSDSGFYLCAWTSGIGDTQYFGPGTRLTVL.

This chain uses TRBV27 with TRBJ2-4; D gene uncertain. The length of the CDR3 is 13 residues. In germline, CDR1 is MNHEY, CDR2 SMNVEV (reference sequence). With 6 bases removed from V and 1 base from J, the gap between germline ends came to 7 bases. CDR3 amino acids: CASRTGAKNIQYF. In nucleotides, the CDR3 is TGTGCCAGCAGGACCGGGGCCAAAAACATTCAGTACTTC.

The gene calls are TRBV11-2 and TRBJ2-7; D remains unclear. Germline V gene lookup returns CDR1 SGHAT and CDR2 FQNNGV. This CDR3 has 12 amino acids. The V gene lost 2 bases and the J gene lost 4 bases, with 6 bases spanning the gap. CDR3 protein: CASSLLQYEQYF. The CDR3, as DNA: TGTGCCAGCAGCTTATTACAGTACGAGCAGTACTTC.